What follows are 12 T cell receptor beta chains derived from one specimen sequenced in a study of beta chain features in type 1 diabetes. The sequenced template was cDNA made from the entire isolated RNA. Produced via immunoSEQ multiplex PCR; TCRdb's table is partial and in-frame only. The table lists about 350,000 clones, around 20% of them singletons. What was sequenced was naive CD4+ T cells from blood. Receptor source: a woman aged 18-30 years in good health.

This clone was seen a handful of times. The rearrangement links TRBV5-1 to TRBJ2-1, with TRBD1 as a possible D gene (6 bases). The CDR3 covers 13 residues. V gave up 4 bases and J gave up 4 bases, with 9 bases separating them. Germline V gene data show CDR1 as SGHRS and CDR2 as YFSETQ. The CDR3 sequence is CASSPTGYNEQFF. The CDR3 DNA reads as TGCGCCAGCAGCCCCACAGGGTACAATGAGCAGTTCTTC.

The chain has TRBV28 and TRBJ1-5, with 10 positions matching TRBD1. CDR1 MDHEN and CDR2 SYDVKM come from the germline V gene. V dropped 6 bases and J dropped 3; count of bases not matched to a gene: 8. The CDR3 sequence is 16 residues long. The CDR3 coding sequence is TGTGCCAGCAGGGATCCCGGGACAGGGGTCAATCAGCCCCAGCATTTT. It codes for CASRDPGTGVNQPQHF.

This clone was counted between two and nine times. V usage is TRBV14 and J usage is TRBJ1-5; no firm D call. The CDR3 spans 14 residues. The V gene's germline CDR1 is SGHDN and CDR2 FVKESK. Between the trimmed V and J ends, which lost 6 bases and 7 bases, there was a span of 16 bases. CDR3 region: CASSPSNSGQPQHF. The CDR3 DNA sequence: TGTGCCAGCAGTCCCTCAAATAGCGGGCAGCCCCAGCATTTT.

There are a few counts of this clone. The chain has TRBV11-2 and TRBJ2-1; 7 nucleotides align to TRBD2. This CDR3 has 14 residues. CDR1 is SGHAT, CDR2 FQNNGV, per germline. Germline trimming cut 2 bases from V and 2 bases from J; bases unmatched to any gene: 0. The chain's CDR3 is CASSLSGTYNEQFF. The CDR3 DNA reads as TGTGCCAGCAGCTTAAGCGGGACCTACAATGAGCAGTTCTTC.

This clone was counted between two and nine times. The chain has TRBV7-2 and TRBJ2-1; tentatively, D is TRBD1 (5 bases). Trimming left V 5 bases short and J 6 bases short, with 17 bases between. Per germline, CDR1 SGHTA and CDR2 FQGNSA. The CDR3 length is 15 residues. In DNA form, the CDR3 reads TGTGCCAGCAGCCGACAGTTAATGCCGGCCAATGAGCAGTTCTTC. This sequence encodes CASSRQLMPANEQFF.

The chain recombines TRBV19 with TRBJ2-3; D possibly corresponds to TRBD2 (5 bases). V lost 3 bases to trimming and J lost 3 bases, with 7 bases between them. The CDR3 totals 13 residues. CDR1 is LNHDA, CDR2 SQIVND, per germline (reference sequence). The CDR3 region has the DNA TGTGCCAGTAGTATTCGGGGAACAGATACGCAGTATTTT. Amino acids: CASSIRGTDTQYF.

V gene TRBV6-5 combines with J gene TRBJ1-2; 9 bases match TRBD1. The CDR3 is made up of 15 amino acids. With V trimmed by 5 bases and J by 4 bases, 8 bases remained unmatched. Germline V gene sequence: CDR1 MNHEY, CDR2 SVGAGI. The CDR3: CASSPTGQGAYGYTF. The CDR3, as DNA: TGTGCCAGCAGTCCCACGGGACAGGGTGCCTATGGCTACACCTTC.

The chain is built from TRBV4-3 and TRBJ2-2, with D unclear. The V gene lost 6 bases and the J gene lost 2 bases, with 10 bases spanning the gap. Germline values: CDR1 LGHNA, CDR2 YSLEER. The CDR3 length is 14 residues. The CDR3 loop reads CASRPRGNTGELFF. CDR3 nucleotide sequence: TGCGCCAGCAGGCCGAGAGGTAACACCGGGGAGCTGTTTTTT.

The chain uses TRBV30 and TRBJ2-7; no clear D gene. Germline V lookup: CDR1 GTSNPN, CDR2 SVGIG (reference sequence). V was shortened by 2 bases and J by 3 bases, with 11 bases between the two germline ends. The CDR3 extends over 13 amino acids. CDR3 DNA: TGTGCCTGGAGTTCCCAGGAACTCTACGAGCAGTACTTC. Translated: CAWSSQELYEQYF.

This clone occurred a few times. The chain combines TRBV5-1 with TRBJ1-2; D is ambiguous. V was shortened by 4 bases and J by 7 bases, with 17 bases between the two germline ends. Germline CDR1 SGHRS, CDR2 YFSETQ. The CDR3 spans 14 residues. The CDR3: CASSPQPLGGGYTF. CDR3 DNA sequence: TGCGCCAGCAGCCCCCAACCGTTGGGAGGTGGCTACACCTTC.

This clone was seen more than once but under ten times. The V call is TRBV7-9, the J call TRBJ2-7; D gene uncertain. The germline V gene encodes CDR1 SEHNR and CDR2 FQNEAQ (reference sequence). V was pared by 3 bases and J by 0 bases, with 6 bases between. There are 13 residues in the CDR3. CDR3 sequence (DNA): TGTGCCAGCAGCTTGATGAGCTCCTACGAGCAGTACTTC. Translation gives CASSLMSSYEQYF.

The J gene is TRBJ1-5, the V gene TRBV4-1; 7 bases agree with TRBD1. V gave up 0 bases and J gave up 11 bases; unmatched junction bases: 10. The CDR3 runs 15 residues. Looked up from germline, CDR1 is MGHRA and CDR2 is YSYEKL. CDR3 bases: TGCGCCAGCAGCCAAGAGGGGGGAGCGCAGGGGGCCCAGCATTTT. Translated, it gives CASSQEGGAQGAQHF.